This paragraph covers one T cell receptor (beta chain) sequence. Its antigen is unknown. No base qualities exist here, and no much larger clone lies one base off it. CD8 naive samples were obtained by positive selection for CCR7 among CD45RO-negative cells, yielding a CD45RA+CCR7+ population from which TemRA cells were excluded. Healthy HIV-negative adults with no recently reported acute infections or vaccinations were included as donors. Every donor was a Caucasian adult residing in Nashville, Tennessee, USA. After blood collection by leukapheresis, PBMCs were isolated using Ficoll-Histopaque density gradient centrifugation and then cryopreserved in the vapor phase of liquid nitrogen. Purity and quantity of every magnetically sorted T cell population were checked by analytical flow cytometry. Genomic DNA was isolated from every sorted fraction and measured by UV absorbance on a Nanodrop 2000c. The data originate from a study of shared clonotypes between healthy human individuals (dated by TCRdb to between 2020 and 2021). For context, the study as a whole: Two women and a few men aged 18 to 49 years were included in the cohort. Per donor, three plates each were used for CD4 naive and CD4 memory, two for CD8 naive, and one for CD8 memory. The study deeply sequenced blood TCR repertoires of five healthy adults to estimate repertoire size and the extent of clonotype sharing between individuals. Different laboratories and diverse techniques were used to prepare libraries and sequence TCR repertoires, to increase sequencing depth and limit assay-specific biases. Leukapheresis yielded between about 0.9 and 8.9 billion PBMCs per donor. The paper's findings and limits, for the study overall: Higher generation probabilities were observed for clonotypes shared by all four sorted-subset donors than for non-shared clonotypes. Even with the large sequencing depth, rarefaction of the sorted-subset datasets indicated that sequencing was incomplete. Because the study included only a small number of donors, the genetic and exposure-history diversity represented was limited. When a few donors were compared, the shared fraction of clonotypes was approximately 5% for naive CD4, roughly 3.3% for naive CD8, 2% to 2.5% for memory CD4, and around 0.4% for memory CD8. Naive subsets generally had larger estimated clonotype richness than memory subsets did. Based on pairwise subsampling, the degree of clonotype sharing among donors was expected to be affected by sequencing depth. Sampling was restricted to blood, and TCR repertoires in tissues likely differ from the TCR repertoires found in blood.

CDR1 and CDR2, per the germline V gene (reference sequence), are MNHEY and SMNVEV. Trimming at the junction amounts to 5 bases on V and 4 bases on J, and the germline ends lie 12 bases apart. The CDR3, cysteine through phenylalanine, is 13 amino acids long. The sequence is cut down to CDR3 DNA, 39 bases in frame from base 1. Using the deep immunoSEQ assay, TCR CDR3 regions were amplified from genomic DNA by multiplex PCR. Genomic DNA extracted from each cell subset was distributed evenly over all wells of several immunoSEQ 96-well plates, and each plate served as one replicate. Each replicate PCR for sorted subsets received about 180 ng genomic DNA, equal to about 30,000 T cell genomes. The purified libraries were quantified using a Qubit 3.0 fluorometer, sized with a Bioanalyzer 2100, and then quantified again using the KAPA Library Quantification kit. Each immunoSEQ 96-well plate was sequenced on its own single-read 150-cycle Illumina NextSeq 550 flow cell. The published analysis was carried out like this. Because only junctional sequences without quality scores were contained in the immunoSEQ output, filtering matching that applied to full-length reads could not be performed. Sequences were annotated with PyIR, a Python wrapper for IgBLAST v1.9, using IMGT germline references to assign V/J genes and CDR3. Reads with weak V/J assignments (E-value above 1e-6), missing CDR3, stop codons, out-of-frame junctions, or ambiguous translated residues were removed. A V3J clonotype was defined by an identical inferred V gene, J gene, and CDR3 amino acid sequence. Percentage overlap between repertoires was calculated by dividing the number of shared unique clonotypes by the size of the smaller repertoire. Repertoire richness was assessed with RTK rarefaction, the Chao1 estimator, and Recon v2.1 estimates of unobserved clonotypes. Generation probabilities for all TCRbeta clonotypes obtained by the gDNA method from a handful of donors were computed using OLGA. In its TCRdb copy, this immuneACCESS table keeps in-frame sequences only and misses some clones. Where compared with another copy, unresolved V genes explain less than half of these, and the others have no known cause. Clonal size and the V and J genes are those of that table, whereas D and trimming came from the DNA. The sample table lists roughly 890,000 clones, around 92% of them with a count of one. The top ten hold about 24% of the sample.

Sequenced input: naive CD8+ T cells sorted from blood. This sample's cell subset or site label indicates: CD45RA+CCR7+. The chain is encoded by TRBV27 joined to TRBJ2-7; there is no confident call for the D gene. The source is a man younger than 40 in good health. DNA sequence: TGTGCCAGCAGTCCATCTACATGGTACGAGCAGTACTTC. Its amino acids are CASSPSTWYEQYF.